One sample yielded the 30 T cell receptor beta chains listed below, sequenced in a study of cytomegalovirus exposure and HLA in healthy donors. Both 60 Vbeta primers and 13 Jbeta primers went into the PCR. The method was immunoSEQ multiplex PCR; TCRdb's version includes in-frame clones alone and lacks a portion of them. The data contain around 170,000 clones, around 80% of them seen just once; the ten biggest clones take up around 1.4%. Sample: PBMCs. These receptors were taken from a girl between 10 and 17 years old in good health and CMV-seropositive.

The CDR3 reads CSVGEGGWAEAFF. The CDR3 region has the DNA TGCAGCGTTGGGGAGGGTGGTTGGGCTGAAGCTTTCTTT. This sequence joins TRBV29-1 and TRBJ1-1; no firm D call. Trimming pared 4 bases from V and 6 bases from J, leaving 15 bases between. Germline V lookup: CDR1 SQVTM, CDR2 ANQGSEA. The CDR3 spans 13 residues.

The chain recombines TRBV5-4 with TRBJ2-1; 11 nucleotides align to TRBD2. The CDR3 has 15 amino acids. Germline-derived CDR1 and CDR2 are SGHNT and YYREEE (reference sequence). V dropped 2 bases and J dropped 6; count of bases not matched to a gene: 4. CDR3 DNA sequence: TGTGCCAGCAGCTTTACTAGCGGGAGAGGCAATGAGCAGTTCTTC. Its translation is CASSFTSGRGNEQFF. Based on the CDR3 plus reference TRBV5-4 and TRBJ2-1, the full variable domain is ETGVTQSPTHLIKTRGQQVTLRCSSQSGHNTVSWYQQALGQGPQFIFQYYREEENGRGNFPPRFSGLQFPNYSSELNVNALELDDSALYLCASSFTSGRGNEQFFGPGTRLTVL.

V usage is TRBV27 and J usage is TRBJ1-2, with no clear D. The CDR3 consists of 12 residues. Germline V lookup: CDR1 MNHEY, CDR2 SMNVEV (reference sequence). Trimming took 5 bases from V and 8 from J, leaving 12 bases between them. The CDR3 spells CASSPSRGGYTF. The DNA for the CDR3 is TGTGCCAGCAGTCCAAGTAGAGGCGGCTACACCTTC.

J is TRBJ2-1 and V is TRBV7-3, with 9 bases matching TRBD2. V was clipped by 1 base and J by 8 bases; unmatched bases: 3. The CDR3 length is 14 residues. The germline gives CDR1 SGHTA, CDR2 FQGTGA. CDR3 loop: CASSLIAGVDEQFF. The CDR3 coding sequence is TGTGCCAGCAGCTTAATAGCGGGAGTAGATGAGCAGTTCTTC.

The rearrangement joins TRBV30 to TRBJ2-7, with unresolved D. The germline V gene has CDR1 GTSNPN and CDR2 SVGIG (reference sequence). The V end was cut by 3 bases, the J end by 3 bases, with 15 bases between. The CDR3 is 14 residues long. The CDR3 bases are TGTGCCTGGAGGCCCCCCGGGTCCTTCTACGAGCAGTACTTC. Translating it yields CAWRPPGSFYEQYF.

The V and J genes are TRBV29-1 and TRBJ2-3, with unresolved D. Trimming stripped 5 bases from V and 0 bases from J, with 9 bases between. This CDR3 is 13 amino acids long. Germline V gene data show CDR1 as SQVTM and CDR2 as ANQGSEA. CDR3 amino acids: CSVLDGSTDTQYF. Here the CDR3 DNA reads TGCAGCGTTCTAGACGGTAGCACAGATACGCAGTATTTT.

The chain links TRBV10-1 to TRBJ2-3; D may be TRBD1 (7 bases). The CDR3 spans 14 residues. Per the germline V gene, CDR1 is WNHNN and CDR2 is SYGVQD (reference sequence). The V and J ends lost 4 bases and 4 bases respectively, with 12 bases between them. The CDR3 coding sequence is TGCGCCAGCAGTGTGGGGGGACAGCCAGATACGCAGTATTTT. Its translation: CASSVGGQPDTQYF.

The J gene is TRBJ2-3, the V gene TRBV4-1; D call uncertain. Trimming left V 1 base short and J 2 bases short, with 10 bases between. Looked up from germline, CDR1 is MGHRA and CDR2 is YSYEKL. This CDR3 contains 15 residues. CDR3 coding DNA: TGCGCCAGCAGCCAAGTCGTCCCTTTCACAGATACGCAGTATTTT. It codes for CASSQVVPFTDTQYF.

This chain links TRBV5-6 with TRBJ2-7, with D perhaps TRBD2 (6 bases). CDR1 is SGHDT, CDR2 YYEEEE, per germline. The CDR3 is made up of 15 amino acids. Trimming stripped 4 bases from V and 5 bases from J, with 19 bases between. The CDR3 here is CASSPNTGSAHEQYF. DNA for the CDR3: TGTGCCAGCAGCCCAAACACCGGGAGCGCCCACGAGCAGTACTTC.

This clone was picked up a small number of times. The rearrangement uses TRBV25-1 and TRBJ2-3; D may be TRBD2 (5 bases). The CDR3 is 15 residues long. Between the trimmed V and J ends, which lost 2 bases and 6 bases, there was a span of 15 bases. Germline lookup yields CDR1 MGHDK and CDR2 SYGVNS. The DNA for the CDR3 is TGTGCCAGCAGTGAAGCCCCTCCCGCGGGCGATACGCAGTATTTT. This codes for CASSEAPPAGDTQYF.

This chain links TRBV10-3 with TRBJ2-3; TRBD2 aligns across 9 bases. Germline V gives CDR1 ENHRY, CDR2 SYGVKD. The V segment lost 7 bases and the J segment 3 bases; nucleotides outside the gene matches: 8. There are 15 residues in the CDR3. CDR3 sequence (DNA): TGTGCCATCATGTCTAGCGGGGATATTACAGATACGCAGTATTTT. Translated: CAIMSSGDITDTQYF.

The chain is built from TRBV29-1 and TRBJ1-1; D unclear. V shed 1 base and J shed 2 bases, with 11 bases lying between them. Germline V CDR1 and CDR2: SQVTM, ANQGSEA. CDR3 size: 14 residues. The CDR3 loop is CSVEGGATNTEAFF. The CDR3 nucleotides are TGCAGCGTTGAAGGAGGTGCAACAAACACTGAAGCTTTCTTT. The full variable domain, completed using reference TRBV29-1 and TRBJ1-1, is SAVISQKPSRDICQRGTSLTIQCQVDSQVTMMFWYRQQPGQSLTLIATANQGSEATYESGFVIDKFPISRPNLTFSTLTVSNMSPEDSSIYLCSVEGGATNTEAFFGQGTRLTVV.

V and J are TRBV29-1 and TRBJ2-3; 8 bases line up with TRBD2. The CDR3 loop spans 14 amino acids. With V trimmed by 6 bases and J by 7 bases, 12 bases remained unmatched. In germline, CDR1 is SQVTM, CDR2 ANQGSEA. The CDR3 DNA follows: TGCAGCGTCGGGAGCGGGAGTCAATCTCATACGCAGTATTTT. Residues: CSVGSGSQSHTQYF.

The V and J genes are TRBV10-1 and TRBJ2-2, with D possibly matching TRBD1 (6 bases). Trimming stripped 3 bases from V and 6 bases from J, with 8 bases between. The CDR3 has 13 residues. Per germline, CDR1 WNHNN and CDR2 SYGVQD (reference sequence). CDR3 bases: TGCGCCAGCAGTGAAGAGGGGGCCGGGGAGCTGTTTTTT. This encodes CASSEEGAGELFF.

This chain links TRBV27 with TRBJ1-1; D call uncertain. Trimming left V 3 bases short and J 8 bases short, with 10 bases between. The CDR3 has 12 residues. CDR1 is MNHEY, CDR2 SMNVEV, per germline (reference sequence). The CDR3 loop reads CASSFLGREAFF. The DNA for the CDR3 is TGTGCCAGCAGTTTCCTGGGGAGGGAAGCTTTCTTT.

The J gene is TRBJ1-1, the V gene TRBV19; D uncertain. From germline, CDR1 is LNHDA and CDR2 SQIVND (reference sequence). Trimming took 0 bases from V and 3 from J, leaving 5 bases between them. There are 13 residues in the CDR3. As DNA, the CDR3 is TGTGCCAGTAGTATAGATCAGGACACTGAAGCTTTCTTT. Translation: CASSIDQDTEAFF. Together with reference TRBV19 and TRBJ1-1, the CDR3 gives the full variable domain: DGGITQSPKYLFRKEGQNVTLSCEQNLNHDAMYWYRQDPGQGLRLIYYSQIVNDFQKGDIAEGYSVSREKKESFPLTVTSAQKNPTAFYLCASSIDQDTEAFFGQGTRLTVV.

This chain connects TRBV7-9 to TRBJ1-2; D remains ambiguous. In germline, CDR1 is SEHNR, CDR2 FQNEAQ (reference sequence). The ends were cut back, 5 bases at V and 4 bases at J, with 11 bases in the middle. CDR3 length: 13 amino acids. CDR3 loop: CASSPTDSYGYTF. The CDR3 DNA reads as TGTGCCAGCAGCCCTACCGACTCCTATGGCTACACCTTC.

As concerns this clone: Germline is not matched at one junction end, which may reflect a read error. The chain links TRBV11-2 to TRBJ2-3; maybe TRBD2 (6 bases). CDR1 is SGHAT and CDR2 is FQNNGV in the germline V gene. The CDR3 sequence is 13 residues long. CDR3 sequence reads: CASSLLLEGGVDF. The CDR3 coding sequence is TGTGCCAGCAGCTTACTTCTGGAGGGTGGAGTGGATTTT. The variable domain in full, completed from reference TRBV11-2 and TRBJ2-3, reads EAGVAQSPRYKIIEKRQSVAFWCNPISGHATLYWYQQILGQGPKLLIQFQNNGVVDDSQLPKDRFSAERLKGVDSTLKIQPAKLEDSAVYLCASSLLLEGGVDFGPGTRLTVL.

This chain uses TRBV10-1 with TRBJ2-7; 8 nucleotides line up with TRBD1. J lost 5 bases, V lost 0 bases, and 9 bases had no gene match. The CDR3 is 16 amino acids. The germline CDR1 and CDR2 sequences are WNHNN and SYGVQD (reference sequence). The CDR3 DNA sequence: TGCGCCAGCAGTGAGTCCCGGGCAGGGGGCTTCGACGAGCAGTACTTC. Its protein product is CASSESRAGGFDEQYF.

This rearrangement joins TRBV29-1 to TRBJ2-1, with TRBD2 identical over 11 bases. CDR1 and CDR2 (germline): SQVTM, ANQGSEA. Germline trimming cut 2 bases from V and 4 bases from J; bases unmatched to any gene: 13. There are 18 residues in the CDR3. The CDR3 bases are TGCAGCGTTGAACTCGACGGTGGGGGACTAGCGGTGTACAATGAGCAGTTCTTC. This codes for CSVELDGGGLAVYNEQFF.

The genes are TRBV5-1 and TRBJ1-1; TRBD1 agrees at 7 bases. The germline CDR1 and CDR2 sequences are SGHRS and YFSETQ. The CDR3 sequence is 17 residues long. The V segment lost 4 bases and the J segment 2 bases; nucleotides outside the gene matches: 14. CDR3 in DNA: TGCGCCAGCAGCCCCATAGAGACAGGGCCCTCCAACACTGAAGCTTTCTTT. Translated: CASSPIETGPSNTEAFF.

The chain combines TRBV6-4 with TRBJ2-1; the D gene is possibly TRBD1 (7 bases). CDR1 MRHNA and CDR2 SNTAGT come from the germline V gene. This CDR3 comprises 18 residues. Deletions cut 6 bases from V and 7 bases from J, with 28 bases between. This CDR3 reads CASRPPGGVIRGGNEQFF. Written as DNA, the CDR3 is TGTGCCAGCAGGCCCCCAGGGGGAGTCATACGGGGAGGTAATGAGCAGTTCTTC.

V gene TRBV5-1 combines with J gene TRBJ2-1, with 13 bases identical to TRBD2. The CDR3 has 15 residues. Germline lookup yields CDR1 SGHRS and CDR2 YFSETQ. Trimming cost V 2 bases and J 7 bases; bases outside gene matches: 3. CDR3 in amino acids: CASSLWTSGGNEQFF. As DNA, the CDR3 is TGCGCCAGCAGCTTATGGACTAGCGGGGGAAATGAGCAGTTCTTC.

The V call is TRBV25-1, the J call TRBJ1-6; possible D gene TRBD1, 5 bases. This CDR3 is 16 amino acids long. From germline, CDR1 is MGHDK and CDR2 SYGVNS. V was trimmed by 5 bases and J by 7 bases, leaving 18 bases between them. CDR3 coding DNA: TGTGCCAGCAGTAAGTTTACCGGGGGAGCGAATTCACCCCTCCACTTT. It translates to CASSKFTGGANSPLHF.

The rearrangement joins TRBV7-9 to TRBJ2-7, with 7 bases matching TRBD2. Looked up from germline, CDR1 is SEHNR and CDR2 is FQNEAQ (reference sequence). After removal of 5 bases from V and 2 bases from J, the junction contained 9 bases not matched to a gene. This CDR3 has 15 residues. This CDR3 is CASSIGGTVPYEQYF. CDR3 in DNA: TGTGCCAGCAGCATCGGGGGGACGGTCCCCTACGAGCAGTACTTC.

The rearrangement joins TRBV7-6 to TRBJ1-5; TRBD1 agrees at 7 bases. V lost 1 base to trimming and J lost 3 bases; unmatched junction nucleotides: 6. CDR3 size: 16 residues. The germline V gene encodes CDR1 SGHVS and CDR2 FNYEAQ. The CDR3 bases are TGTGCCAGCAGCTTAGGACAGGGTTGGTCCAATCAGCCCCAGCATTTT. This translates into CASSLGQGWSNQPQHF.

This clone was detected only a few times. This rearrangement joins TRBV6-1 to TRBJ2-4; D is possibly TRBD2 (6 bases). V lost 0 bases to trimming and J lost 2 bases, with 14 bases between them. The germline V gene encodes CDR1 MNHNS and CDR2 SASEGT. CDR3 length equals 17 residues. The CDR3 spells CASSEAGLQGTKNIQYF. For the CDR3, the DNA is TGTGCCAGCAGTGAAGCGGGACTTCAGGGAACCAAAAACATTCAGTACTTC.

The gene calls are TRBV14 and TRBJ1-2; D unresolved. This CDR3 contains 13 residues. Germline CDR1 is SGHDN and CDR2 is FVKESK. The V and J ends lost 4 bases and 8 bases respectively, with 14 bases between them. CDR3 loop: CASSPGGGLGYTF. In DNA, the CDR3 is TGTGCCAGCAGCCCTGGCGGAGGGCTCGGCTACACCTTC.

In DNA, the CDR3 is TGTGCCAGTAGTATAAGGCGGGGACCCTTGAACACCGGGGAGCTGTTTTTT. This translates into CASSIRRGPLNTGELFF. The chain links TRBV19 to TRBJ2-2; possible D gene TRBD2, 6 bases. In germline, CDR1 is LNHDA, CDR2 SQIVND (reference sequence). The V gene lost 2 bases and the J gene lost 1 base, with 14 bases spanning the gap. The CDR3 loop spans 17 amino acids.

The table lists this clone with a count of one. This chain joins TRBV11-3 and TRBJ2-7; 10 bases agree with TRBD1. CDR1 is SGHNT, CDR2 YENEEA, per germline. V dropped 0 bases and J dropped 3; count of bases not matched to a gene: 2. The CDR3 loop spans 15 amino acids. CDR3 in DNA: TGTGCCAGCAGCTTAGATGGGACAGGGGACTACGAGCAGTACTTC. Its translation: CASSLDGTGDYEQYF.